This T cell receptor (beta chain) was identified during a study of vaccination effects on CD4 cells after COVID-19. Study overall: Wells each received under 2.5 million PBMC, cultured with about 10 IU/ml IL-2 and 10 ug/ml peptides.

The study, taken as a whole, reports: Late post-vaccination samples showed marked contraction of infection- and vaccine-induced clones.

The CDR3 is made up of 16 amino acids. Germline lookup yields CDR1 SGHNT and CDR2 YYREEE (reference sequence). The V gene lost 4 bases and the J gene lost 4 bases, with 20 bases spanning the gap. Measured with immunoSEQ multiplex PCR; TCRdb has only the in-frame clones, and not every one. Here the sample spans about 50,000 clones, over 65% being singletons. Subsequent to a culture period of roughly 11 days, CD4+ T cells were isolated. Notes on this clone: Its target is unknown.

The sample here was CD4+ T cells from PBMCs cultured without peptide, taken before COVID-19 vaccination. This rearrangement joins TRBV5-4 to TRBJ1-2, with D uncertain. The clonotype originates from a human donor who received a COVID-19 vaccine. CDR3 in amino acids: CASSMASDRTFYGYTF. For the CDR3, the DNA is TGTGCCAGCAGCATGGCATCGGACCGAACATTCTATGGCTACACCTTC.